This entry lists 6 T cell receptor beta chains sequenced from one sample in a study of T cell changes during pregnancy in multiple sclerosis. The repertoire was sequenced with immunoSEQ multiplex PCR; TCRdb's copy has only in-frame clones and lacks some. The sample consists of tens of thousands of clones, 80% to 90% of them appearing once. The sequencing here drew on peripheral blood, taken in the first trimester of pregnancy. The origin of the receptors is a female donor in good health, enrolled as a control in a pregnancy study.

This sequence joins TRBV2 and TRBJ1-5, with D unclear. The V gene lost 4 bases and the J gene lost 7 bases, with 17 bases spanning the gap. The CDR3 extends over 15 amino acids. Germline V gene data show CDR1 as SNHLY and CDR2 as FYNNEI. The DNA of the CDR3 is TGTGCCAGCAGTGCGGAGGGCTTAATGTACCAGCCCCAGCATTTT. The encoded protein is CASSAEGLMYQPQHF.

The chain couples TRBV9 to TRBJ2-1; 13 bases align to TRBD2. Per germline, CDR1 SGDLS and CDR2 YYNGEE. This CDR3 is 15 amino acids long. Losses at the gene ends were 3 bases for V and 7 bases for J; bases not matched to a gene: 4. The CDR3 here is CASSARTSGGNEQFF. CDR3 DNA sequence: TGTGCCAGCAGCGCGAGGACTAGCGGGGGTAATGAGCAGTTCTTC.

The chain is built from TRBV7-2 and TRBJ1-5; 7 bases are shared with TRBD1. Germline V gene sequence: CDR1 SGHTA, CDR2 FQGNSA. Trimming cost V 5 bases and J 0 bases; bases outside gene matches: 7. CDR3 length equals 16 residues. CDR3 DNA: TGTGCCAGCAGCGGAGGGACAGCTTATAGCAATCAGCCCCAGCATTTT. It yields the protein CASSGGTAYSNQPQHF.

This rearrangement joins TRBV19 to TRBJ1-4; no definite D call. This CDR3 comprises 13 residues. Germline lookup yields CDR1 LNHDA and CDR2 SQIVND (reference sequence). Trimming took 9 bases from V and 2 from J, leaving 10 bases between them. The CDR3 sequence is CASGLVTNEKLFF. The CDR3, as DNA: TGTGCCAGCGGGTTGGTGACTAATGAAAAACTGTTTTTT.

This rearrangement joins TRBV7-9 to TRBJ1-1, with TRBD1 matching over 7 bases. Germline CDR1 and CDR2: SEHNR and FQNEAQ (reference sequence). CDR3 size: 15 residues. The J segment lost 1 base and the V segment lost 5 bases, leaving 7 bases of the junction unmatched. CDR3: CASSPRGTENTEAFF. The CDR3 bases are TGTGCCAGCAGCCCTAGGGGGACAGAGAACACTGAAGCTTTCTTT. The full variable domain, completed using reference TRBV7-9 and TRBJ1-1, is DTGVSQNPRHKITKRGQNVTFRCDPISEHNRLYWYRQTLGQGPEFLTYFQNEAQLEKSRLLSDRFSAERPKGSFSTLEIQRTEQGDSAMYLCASSPRGTENTEAFFGQGTRLTVV.

The chain carries TRBV5-1 and TRBJ1-6; 10 positions agree with TRBD1. This CDR3 region has 17 residues. CDR1 is SGHRS, CDR2 YFSETQ, per germline. Trimming removed 3 bases from V and 2 bases from J; junction bases left unmatched: 5. Here the CDR3 reads CASSSRQGATYNSPLHF. The DNA of the CDR3 is TGCGCCAGCAGCTCGCGACAGGGGGCGACCTATAATTCACCCCTCCACTTT.